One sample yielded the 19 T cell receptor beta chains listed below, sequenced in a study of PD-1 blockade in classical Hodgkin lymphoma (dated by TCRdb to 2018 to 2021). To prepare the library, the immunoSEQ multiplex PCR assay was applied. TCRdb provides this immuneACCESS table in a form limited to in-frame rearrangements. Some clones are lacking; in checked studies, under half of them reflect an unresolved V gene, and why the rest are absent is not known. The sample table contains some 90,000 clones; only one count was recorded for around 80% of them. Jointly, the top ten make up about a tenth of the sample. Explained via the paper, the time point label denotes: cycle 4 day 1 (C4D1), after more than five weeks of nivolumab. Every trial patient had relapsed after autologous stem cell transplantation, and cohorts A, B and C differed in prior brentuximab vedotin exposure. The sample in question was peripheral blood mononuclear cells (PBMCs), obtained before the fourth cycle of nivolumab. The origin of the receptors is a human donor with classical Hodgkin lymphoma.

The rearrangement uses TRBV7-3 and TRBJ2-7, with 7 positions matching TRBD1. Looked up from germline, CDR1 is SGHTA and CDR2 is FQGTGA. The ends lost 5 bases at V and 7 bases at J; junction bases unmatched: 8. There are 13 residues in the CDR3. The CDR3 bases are TGTGCCAGCAGCCCATCGACAGGGAGAGAGCAGTACTTC. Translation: CASSPSTGREQYF.

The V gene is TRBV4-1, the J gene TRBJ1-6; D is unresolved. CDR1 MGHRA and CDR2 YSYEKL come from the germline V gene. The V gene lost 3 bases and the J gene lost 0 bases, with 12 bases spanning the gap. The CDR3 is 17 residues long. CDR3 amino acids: CASSHKMAGSYNSPLHF. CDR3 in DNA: TGCGCCAGCAGCCATAAGATGGCGGGCTCCTATAATTCACCCCTCCACTTT.

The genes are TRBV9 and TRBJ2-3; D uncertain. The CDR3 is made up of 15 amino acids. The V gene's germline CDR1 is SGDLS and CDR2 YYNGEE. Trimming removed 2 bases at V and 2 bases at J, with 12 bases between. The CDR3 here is CASSVDGRSTDTQYF. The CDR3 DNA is TGTGCCAGCAGCGTTGACGGACGTTCCACAGATACGCAGTATTTT. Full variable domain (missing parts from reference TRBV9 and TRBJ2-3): DSGVTQTPKHLITATGQRVTLRCSPRSGDLSVYWYQQSLDQGLQFLIQYYNGEERAKGNILERFSAQQFPDLHSELNLSSLELGDSALYFCASSVDGRSTDTQYFGPGTRLTVL.

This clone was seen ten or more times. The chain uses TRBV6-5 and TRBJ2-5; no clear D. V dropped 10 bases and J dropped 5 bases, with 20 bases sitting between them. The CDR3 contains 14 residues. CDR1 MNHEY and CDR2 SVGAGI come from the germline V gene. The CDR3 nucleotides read TGTGCCACAGCGACCCGGAGCCTTTGGGAGACCCAGTACTTC. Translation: CATATRSLWETQYF.

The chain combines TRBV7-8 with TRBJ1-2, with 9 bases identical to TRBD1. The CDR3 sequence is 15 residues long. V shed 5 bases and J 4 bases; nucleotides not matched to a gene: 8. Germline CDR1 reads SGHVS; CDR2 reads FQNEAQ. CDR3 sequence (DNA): TGTGCCAGCAGCAAACGGGACAGGGCGGGCTATGGCTACACCTTC. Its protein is CASSKRDRAGYGYTF.

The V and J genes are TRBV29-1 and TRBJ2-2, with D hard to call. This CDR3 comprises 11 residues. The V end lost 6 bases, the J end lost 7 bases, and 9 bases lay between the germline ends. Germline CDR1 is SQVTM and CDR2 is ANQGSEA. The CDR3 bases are TGCAGCGTCTACAAGAGCGGGGAGCTGTTTTTT. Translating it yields CSVYKSGELFF.

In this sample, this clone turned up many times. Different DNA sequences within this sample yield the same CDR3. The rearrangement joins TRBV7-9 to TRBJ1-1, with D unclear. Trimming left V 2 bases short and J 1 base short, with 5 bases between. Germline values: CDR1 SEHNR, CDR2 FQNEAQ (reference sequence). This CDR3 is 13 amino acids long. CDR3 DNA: TGTGCCAGCAGCTTACACAGGAACACTGAAGCTTTCTTT. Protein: CASSLHRNTEAFF.

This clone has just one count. CDR3 in DNA: TGTGCCAGTAGTATAGATATTGACAGGGTTCCAGATACGCAGTATTTT. Its translation: CASSIDIDRVPDTQYF. The chain carries TRBV19 and TRBJ2-3; 7 positions agree with TRBD1. Looked up from germline, CDR1 is LNHDA and CDR2 is SQIVND (reference sequence). CDR3 length equals 16 residues. V lost 0 bases to trimming and J lost 4 bases; unmatched junction nucleotides: 7.

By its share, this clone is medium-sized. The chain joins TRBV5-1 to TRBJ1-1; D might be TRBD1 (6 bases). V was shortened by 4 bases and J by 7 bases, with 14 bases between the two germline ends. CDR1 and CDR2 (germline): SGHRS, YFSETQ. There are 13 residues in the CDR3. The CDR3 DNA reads TGCGCCAGCAGCCAGACGGGACACAGTGAAGCTTTCTTT. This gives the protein CASSQTGHSEAFF. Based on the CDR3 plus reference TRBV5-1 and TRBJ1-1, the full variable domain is KAGVTQTPRYLIKTRGQQVTLSCSPISGHRSVSWYQQTPGQGLQFLFEYFSETQRNKGNFPGRFSGRQFSNSRSEMNVSTLELGDSALYLCASSQTGHSEAFFGQGTRLTVV.

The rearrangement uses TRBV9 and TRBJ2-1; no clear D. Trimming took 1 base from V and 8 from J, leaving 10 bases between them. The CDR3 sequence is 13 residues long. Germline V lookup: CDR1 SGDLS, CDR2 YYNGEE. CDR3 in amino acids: CASSVTSRDEQFF. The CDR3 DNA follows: TGTGCCAGCAGCGTAACGTCCCGGGATGAGCAGTTCTTC.

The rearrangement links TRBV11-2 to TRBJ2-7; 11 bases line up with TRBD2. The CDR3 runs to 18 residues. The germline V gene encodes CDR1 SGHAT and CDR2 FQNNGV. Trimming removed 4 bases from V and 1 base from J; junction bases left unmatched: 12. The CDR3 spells CASSSPGQPSGGSYEQYF. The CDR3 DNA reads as TGTGCCAGCAGCTCCCCGGGACAACCTAGCGGGGGGTCCTACGAGCAGTACTTC.

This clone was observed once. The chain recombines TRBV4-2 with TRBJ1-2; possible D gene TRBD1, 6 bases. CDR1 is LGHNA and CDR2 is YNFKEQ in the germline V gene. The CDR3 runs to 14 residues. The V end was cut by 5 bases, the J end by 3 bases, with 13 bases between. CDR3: CASSLDGGDYGYTF. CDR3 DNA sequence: TGTGCCAGCAGCTTGGACGGGGGCGACTATGGCTACACCTTC.

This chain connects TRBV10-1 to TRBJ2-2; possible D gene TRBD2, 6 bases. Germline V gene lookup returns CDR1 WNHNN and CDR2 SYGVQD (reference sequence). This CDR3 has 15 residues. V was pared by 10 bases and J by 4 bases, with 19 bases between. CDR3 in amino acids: CATTERALGTGELFF. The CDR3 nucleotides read TGCGCCACCACTGAGCGGGCCCTCGGCACCGGGGAGCTGTTTTTT.

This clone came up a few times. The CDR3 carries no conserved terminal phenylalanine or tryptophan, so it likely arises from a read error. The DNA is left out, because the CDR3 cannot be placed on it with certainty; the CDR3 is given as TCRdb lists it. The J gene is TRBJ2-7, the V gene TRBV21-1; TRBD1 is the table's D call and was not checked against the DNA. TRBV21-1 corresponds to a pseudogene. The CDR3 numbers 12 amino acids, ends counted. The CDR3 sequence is CASSNPGQKWCY.

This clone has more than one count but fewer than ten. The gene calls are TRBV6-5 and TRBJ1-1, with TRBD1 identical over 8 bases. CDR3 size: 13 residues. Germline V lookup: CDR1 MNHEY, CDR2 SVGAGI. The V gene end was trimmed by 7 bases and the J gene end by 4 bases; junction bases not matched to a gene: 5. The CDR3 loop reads CASIGQGGTEAFF. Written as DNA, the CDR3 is TGTGCCAGCATTGGACAGGGCGGCACTGAAGCTTTCTTT.

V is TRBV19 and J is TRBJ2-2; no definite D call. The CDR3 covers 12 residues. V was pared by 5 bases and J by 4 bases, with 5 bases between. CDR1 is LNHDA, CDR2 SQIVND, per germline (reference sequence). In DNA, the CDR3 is TGTGCCAGTAGTCTTCTCACCGGGGAGCTGTTTTTT. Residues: CASSLLTGELFF.

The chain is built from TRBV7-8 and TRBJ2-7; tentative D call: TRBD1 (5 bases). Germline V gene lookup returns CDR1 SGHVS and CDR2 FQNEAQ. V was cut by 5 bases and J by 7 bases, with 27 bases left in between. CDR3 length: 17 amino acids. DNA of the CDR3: TGTGCCAGCAGCCTCGAAGGGCCAGGCCTCGGACAAGATGAGCAGTACTTC. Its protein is CASSLEGPGLGQDEQYF.

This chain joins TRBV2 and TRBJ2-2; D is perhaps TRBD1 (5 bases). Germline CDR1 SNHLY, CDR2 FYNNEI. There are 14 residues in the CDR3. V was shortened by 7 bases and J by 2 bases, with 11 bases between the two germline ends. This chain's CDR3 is CASTARTNTGELFF. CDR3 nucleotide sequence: TGTGCCAGCACGGCTAGGACAAACACCGGGGAGCTGTTTTTT.

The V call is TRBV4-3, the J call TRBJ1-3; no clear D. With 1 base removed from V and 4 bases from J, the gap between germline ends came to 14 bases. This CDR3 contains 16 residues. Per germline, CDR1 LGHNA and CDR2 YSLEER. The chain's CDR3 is CASSQVPGVSGNTIYF. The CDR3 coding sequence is TGCGCCAGCAGCCAAGTCCCGGGAGTGAGCGGAAACACCATATATTTT.